Shown below are 26 T cell receptor beta chains from a single sample sequenced in a study of T cells in Graves' hyperthyroidism and ophthalmopathy. Authors of the study amplified TCR beta CDR3 regions from RNA transcripts. TCR CDR3 regions were first amplified by RT-PCR with HTBI primers. TCRdb re-called the multiplex PCR reads with MiXCR, one entry per CDR3 protein. The table has a few hundred thousand distinct CDR3 sequences, 15% seen once. The sample comprised blood. The receptors come from a woman in her twenties or thirties with Graves' hyperthyroidism.

This clonotype occurred a few times. This rearrangement joins TRBV20-1 to TRBJ2-7; 10 bases are a match to TRBD1. CDR1 is DFQATT, CDR2 SNEGSKA, per germline (reference sequence). With V trimmed by 3 bases and J by 3 bases, 17 bases remained unmatched. This CDR3 is built from 18 residues. The CDR3 nucleotides read TGCAGTGCTAGGTTTCCTCACAAAGCCGGGACAGGGGACTACGAGCAGTACTTC. As protein: CSARFPHKAGTGDYEQYF.

This clonotype was picked up a small number of times. The chain carries TRBV5-6 and TRBJ1-5; D uncertain. The length of the CDR3 is 18 residues. Germline CDR1 and CDR2: SGHDT and YYEEEE. Deletions cut 2 bases from V and 0 bases from J, with 18 bases between. The CDR3 protein is CASSFYLGLVGSNQPQHF. The CDR3 nucleotides are TGTGCCAGCAGCTTTTACCTGGGGTTGGTCGGTAGCAATCAGCCCCAGCATTTT.

This clonotype was counted many times. V and J are TRBV7-2 and TRBJ2-7; TRBD2 aligns across 11 bases. Germline lookup yields CDR1 SGHTA and CDR2 FQGNSA. The trim removed 4 bases at V and 5 bases at J, leaving 4 bases unmatched. The CDR3 has 14 amino acids. CDR3 amino acids: CASSSTSGSNEQYF. CDR3 DNA: TGTGCCAGCAGCTCCACTAGCGGGAGCAACGAGCAGTACTTC.

V is TRBV5-4 and J is TRBJ2-1; 9 positions agree with TRBD2. Germline lookup yields CDR1 SGHNT and CDR2 YYREEE (reference sequence). The CDR3 loop spans 16 amino acids. J was trimmed by 0 bases and V by 3 bases; bases with no gene match: 4. The CDR3 loop reads CASSSGLASSYNEQFF. CDR3 DNA sequence: TGTGCCAGCAGCTCCGGACTAGCGAGCTCCTACAATGAGCAGTTCTTC.

A note on this clonotype: This may be a read error, as it is one base from a much larger clone. The chain combines TRBV24-1 with TRBJ2-2; D is undetermined. Looked up from germline, CDR1 is KGHDR and CDR2 is SFDVKD. The V gene lost 8 bases and the J gene lost 1 base, with 13 bases spanning the gap. The length of the CDR3 is 15 residues. CDR3: CATMSRRRNTGELFF. The CDR3 DNA reads as TGTGCCACCATGTCTAGACGGAGGAACACCGGGGAGCTGTTTTTT.

In its sample, this clonotype was seen many times. CDR3 in amino acids: CANWTGNTEAFF. The CDR3 nucleotides read TGTGCCAACTGGACAGGGAACACTGAAGCTTTCTTT. The genes are TRBV28 and TRBJ1-1, with 7 bases aligning to TRBD1. CDR3 size: 12 residues. Germline V gene lookup returns CDR1 MDHEN and CDR2 SYDVKM. The V gene end was trimmed by 10 bases and the J gene end by 1 base; junction bases not matched to a gene: 3.

This clonotype was seen many times. The chain recombines TRBV18 with TRBJ2-1; D might be TRBD2 (5 bases). CDR1 KGHSH and CDR2 LQKENI come from the germline V gene. V lost 3 bases and J lost 0, with 9 bases in between. The CDR3 consists of 15 residues. DNA of the CDR3: TGTGCCAGCTCACCGCTGCTAGCCTCCTACAATGAGCAGTTCTTC. Translation gives CASSPLLASYNEQFF. Based on the CDR3 plus reference TRBV18 and TRBJ2-1, the full variable domain is NAGVMQNPRHLVRRRGQEARLRCSPMKGHSHVYWYRQLPEEGLKFMVYLQKENIIDESGMPKERFSAEFPKEGPSILRIQQVVRGDSAAYFCASSPLLASYNEQFFGPGTRLTVL.

This clonotype was counted ten times or more. V usage is TRBV6-1 and J usage is TRBJ2-1; tentative D call: TRBD1 (6 bases). Between the trimmed V and J ends, which lost 10 bases and 0 bases, there was a span of 13 bases. The CDR3 is made up of 14 amino acids. Germline V gene data show CDR1 as MNHNS and CDR2 as SASEGT. CDR3 in DNA: TGTGCCAACCACAGGGCCAGCTCCTACAATGAGCAGTTCTTC. Protein product: CANHRASSYNEQFF.

This clonotype was seen more than once but under ten times. This chain links TRBV12-5 with TRBJ1-1, with no clear D. The ends were cut back, 1 base at V and 4 bases at J, with 4 bases in the middle. Germline V gives CDR1 LGHNT, CDR2 FRNRAP. This CDR3 is built from 12 residues. The CDR3 loop is CASGLGPTEAFF. CDR3 nucleotides: TGTGCTAGTGGTTTGGGCCCCACTGAAGCTTTCTTT.

The CDR3 region is CASSQEASDQETQYF. CDR3 nucleotide sequence: TGTGCCAGCAGCCAAGAAGCTAGCGATCAAGAGACCCAGTACTTC. The chain has TRBV3-1 and TRBJ2-5; tentatively, D is TRBD2 (6 bases). Trimming removed 0 bases from V and 2 bases from J, with 10 bases in between. The germline V gene encodes CDR1 LGHDT and CDR2 YNNKEL (reference sequence). This CDR3 spans 15 amino acids.

The table lists this clonotype with many counts. The chain couples TRBV29-1 to TRBJ2-7, with 12 bases lining up with TRBD2. Germline lookup yields CDR1 SQVTM and CDR2 ANQGSEA. The CDR3 is made up of 16 amino acids. J gave up 2 bases and V 5 bases, and 10 bases lay outside the gene matches. The CDR3 DNA sequence: TGCAGCGTTCTACCCCTAGCGGGGGGGGGACCCTACGAGCAGTACTTC. This sequence encodes CSVLPLAGGGPYEQYF.

The V and J genes are TRBV7-8 and TRBJ1-3, with D uncertain. CDR1 and CDR2 (germline): SGHVS, FQNEAQ. With 2 bases removed from V and 9 bases from J, the gap between germline ends came to 11 bases. The CDR3 is 13 residues long. As DNA, the CDR3 is TGTGCCAGCAGCTTAAAACCCGCGGGCACCATATATTTT. Translated, it gives CASSLKPAGTIYF.

This clonotype appeared many times. The rearrangement joins TRBV12-3 or TRBV12-4 to TRBJ1-1; weak D call: TRBD1 (5 bases). The V end was cut by 2 bases, the J end by 4 bases, with 8 bases between. The CDR3 contains 13 residues. CDR3: CASSLPGTTEAFF. The CDR3 DNA reads as TGTGCCAGCAGTTTACCGGGGACCACTGAAGCTTTCTTT.

This clonotype was seen at least ten times. V gene TRBV6-1 combines with J gene TRBJ2-2; 10 nucleotides agree with TRBD1. CDR1 is MNHNS, CDR2 SASEGT, per germline. The CDR3 runs to 15 residues. The ends lost 6 bases at V and 1 base at J; junction bases unmatched: 2. The CDR3 loop reads CASSWDRGNTGELFF. The CDR3 DNA sequence: TGTGCCAGCAGCTGGGACAGGGGGAACACCGGGGAGCTGTTTTTT.

This clonotype occurred a few times. This chain links TRBV19 with TRBJ2-2, with D maybe TRBD2 (5 bases). Germline CDR1 is LNHDA and CDR2 is SQIVND (reference sequence). This CDR3 has 14 amino acids. Trimming took 4 bases from V and 4 from J, leaving 10 bases between them. The CDR3 DNA is TGTGCCAGTAGTAGGGCGGAGGTCACCGGGGAGCTGTTTTTT. Translation gives CASSRAEVTGELFF.

This clonotype has at least ten counts. V gene TRBV10-1 combines with J gene TRBJ1-1; D is perhaps TRBD1 (5 bases). The V end lost 6 bases, the J end lost 0 bases, and 11 bases lay between the germline ends. Looked up from germline, CDR1 is WNHNN and CDR2 is SYGVQD (reference sequence). The CDR3 sequence is 14 residues long. CDR3 region: CASSVGALNTEAFF. The CDR3 DNA sequence: TGCGCCAGCAGCGTTGGGGCTCTGAACACTGAAGCTTTCTTT.

This clonotype occurred many times. The chain is built from TRBV30 and TRBJ2-1; D is unresolved. This CDR3 contains 14 residues. The germline V and J ends were trimmed by 2 bases and 0 bases, with 8 bases remaining between them. The germline V gene has CDR1 GTSNPN and CDR2 SVGIG (reference sequence). The CDR3 protein is CAWSSTSSYNEQFF. The DNA of the CDR3 is TGTGCCTGGAGTAGCACAAGCTCCTACAATGAGCAGTTCTTC.

The rearrangement links TRBV6-5 to TRBJ1-2; maybe TRBD1 (5 bases). The CDR3 totals 12 residues. Germline CDR1 reads MNHEY; CDR2 reads SVGAGI. The ends were cut back, 5 bases at V and 8 bases at J, with 12 bases in the middle. CDR3 bases: TGTGCCAGCAGTCCTGACAGTCAGGGCTACACCTTC. This sequence encodes CASSPDSQGYTF.

This chain connects TRBV7-9 to TRBJ1-1; 9 bases agree with TRBD1. The germline V gene has CDR1 SEHNR and CDR2 FQNEAQ (reference sequence). The CDR3 sequence is 17 residues long. V was pared by 5 bases and J by 0 bases, with 10 bases of the junction left unmatched. The CDR3 region is CASSRDRVSGMNTEAFF. In nucleotides, the CDR3 is TGTGCCAGCAGCAGGGACAGGGTCAGCGGGATGAACACTGAAGCTTTCTTT. Looking up the rest from reference TRBV7-9 and TRBJ1-1 gives the full variable domain: DTGVSQNPRHKITKRGQNVTFRCDPISEHNRLYWYRQTLGQGPEFLTYFQNEAQLEKSRLLSDRFSAERPKGSFSTLEIQRTEQGDSAMYLCASSRDRVSGMNTEAFFGQGTRLTVV.

In its sample, this clonotype was seen many times. The rearrangement links TRBV30 to TRBJ2-7; 8 bases line up with TRBD2. The CDR3 has 14 amino acids. With V trimmed by 3 bases and J by 6 bases, 10 bases remained unmatched. The germline V gene encodes CDR1 GTSNPN and CDR2 SVGIG (reference sequence). The CDR3 loop is CAWRSGSRQREQYF. The CDR3 DNA sequence: TGTGCCTGGAGGAGCGGGAGTCGTCAACGCGAGCAGTACTTC.

This CDR3 is CASSPTGQINEKLFF. CDR3 nucleotide sequence: TGTGCCAGCAGCCCAACCGGACAGATTAATGAAAAACTGTTTTTT. J is TRBJ1-4 and V is TRBV7-9; TRBD1 is a possible D gene (6 bases). This CDR3 region has 15 residues. Germline CDR1 reads SEHNR; CDR2 reads FQNEAQ (reference sequence). The ends were cut back, 5 bases at V and 4 bases at J, with 14 bases in the middle.

This clonotype turned up a few times. The J gene is TRBJ2-7, the V gene TRBV25-1; TRBD1 aligns across 9 bases. The CDR3 is 14 residues long. Germline CDR1 is MGHDK and CDR2 is SYGVNS. After removal of 1 base from V and 9 bases from J, the junction contained 7 bases not matched to a gene. The CDR3 here is CASSEWGGQGAQYF. CDR3 coding DNA: TGTGCCAGCAGTGAATGGGGGGGACAGGGTGCGCAGTACTTC.

V gene TRBV2 combines with J gene TRBJ2-1, with a weak D call TRBD2 (7 bases). In germline, CDR1 is SNHLY, CDR2 FYNNEI. The ends were cut back, 6 bases at V and 0 bases at J, with 24 bases in the middle. The CDR3 has 19 residues. The CDR3 DNA reads as TGTGCCAGCAGGGGGGCCGGGGGGAGCGCCGACCTCTCCTACAATGAGCAGTTCTTC. It is translated as CASRGAGGSADLSYNEQFF. The full variable domain, rest sourced from reference TRBV2 and TRBJ2-1, is EPEVTQTPSHQVTQMGQEVILRCVPISNHLYFYWYRQILGQKVEFLVSFYNNEISEKSEIFDDQFSVERPDGSNFTLKIRSTKLEDSAMYFCASRGAGGSADLSYNEQFFGPGTRLTVL.

This chain joins TRBV28 and TRBJ1-1; TRBD1 agrees at 8 bases. The germline V gene encodes CDR1 MDHEN and CDR2 SYDVKM. The CDR3 consists of 14 residues. Germline trimming cut 7 bases from V and 8 bases from J; bases unmatched to any gene: 12. In DNA form, the CDR3 reads TGTGCCAGCACCGAGGGACAGGCCGGGGAGGAAGCTTTCTTT. Translating it yields CASTEGQAGEEAFF.

This clonotype was picked up many times. The chain employs TRBV28 and TRBJ2-7; TRBD2 agrees at 9 bases. Germline V gene data show CDR1 as MDHEN and CDR2 as SYDVKM. The CDR3 has 14 amino acids. Trimming at V came to 6 bases and at J to 6 bases, leaving 9 bases not matched to a gene. The CDR3 DNA reads TGTGCCAGCAGCGCGGGACTAGCCTTAATCGAGCAGTACTTC. Its protein is CASSAGLALIEQYF. The full variable domain, completed using reference TRBV28 and TRBJ2-7, is DVKVTQSSRYLVKRTGEKVFLECVQDMDHENMFWYRQDPGLGLRLIYFSYDVKMKEKGDIPEGYSVSREKKERFSLILESASTNQTSMYLCASSAGLALIEQYFGPGTRLTVT.

This clonotype was picked up a small number of times. V is TRBV6-1 and J is TRBJ2-5; tentative D call: TRBD2 (5 bases). Per germline, CDR1 MNHNS and CDR2 SASEGT. The V and J ends lost 6 bases and 2 bases respectively, with 10 bases between them. There are 13 residues in the CDR3. CDR3 region: CASRTSGQETQYF. As DNA, the CDR3 is TGTGCCAGCAGGACCTCGGGACAAGAGACCCAGTACTTC.